This note documents a single TCR beta chain sequence. Per the germline V gene, CDR1 is SNHLY and CDR2 is FYNNEI. V gave up 8 bases and J gave up 7 bases, with 15 bases separating them. The CDR3 length is 13 residues. The sample is drawn from a study of blood T cells in healthy people across ages. Study-level information: Per every two T cells, about one barcoded beta molecule was captured by template switching.

Primers used in a second PCR of roughly 6 to 11 cycles were a sample-barcoded 5' primer and a J-beta primer mix. MiXCR, run by TCRdb on the 5' RACE reads, gives a single entry per CDR3 protein. In the table there are under 750,000 distinct CDR3 sequences, around 50% of which are singletons. Sequencing was carried out using blood. This chain joins TRBV2 and TRBJ2-1; a possible D gene is TRBD2 (6 bases). The receptor's source is a man older than 75 in good health. CDR3 coding DNA: TGTGCCAGCTGCGCGGGGCCGTTGAATGAGCAGTTCTTC. Translated: CASCAGPLNEQFF.